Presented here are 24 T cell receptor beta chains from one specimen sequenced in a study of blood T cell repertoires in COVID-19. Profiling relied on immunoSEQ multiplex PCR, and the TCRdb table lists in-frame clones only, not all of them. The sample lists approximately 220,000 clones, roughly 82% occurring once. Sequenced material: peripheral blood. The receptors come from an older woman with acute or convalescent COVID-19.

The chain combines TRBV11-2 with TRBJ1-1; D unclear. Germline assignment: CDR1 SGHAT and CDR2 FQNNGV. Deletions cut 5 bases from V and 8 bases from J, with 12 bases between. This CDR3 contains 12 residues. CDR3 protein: CASSPTGVEAFF. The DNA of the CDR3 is TGTGCCAGCAGCCCGACGGGTGTCGAAGCTTTCTTT. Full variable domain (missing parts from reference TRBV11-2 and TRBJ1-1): EAGVAQSPRYKIIEKRQSVAFWCNPISGHATLYWYQQILGQGPKLLIQFQNNGVVDDSQLPKDRFSAERLKGVDSTLKIQPAKLEDSAVYLCASSPTGVEAFFGQGTRLTVV.

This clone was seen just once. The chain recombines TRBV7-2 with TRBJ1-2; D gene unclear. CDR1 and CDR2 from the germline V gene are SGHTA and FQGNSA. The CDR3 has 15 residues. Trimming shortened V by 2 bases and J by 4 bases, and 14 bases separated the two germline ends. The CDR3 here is CASSLSLERFYGYTF. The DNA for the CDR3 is TGTGCCAGCAGCTTATCCCTGGAGCGATTCTATGGCTACACCTTC.

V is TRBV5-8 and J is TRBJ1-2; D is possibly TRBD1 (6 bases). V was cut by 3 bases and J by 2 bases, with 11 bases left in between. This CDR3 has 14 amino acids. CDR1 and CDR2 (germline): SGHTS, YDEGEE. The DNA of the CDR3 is TGTGCCAGCAGCTCCCCAGACAGGAACTATGGCTACACCTTC. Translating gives CASSSPDRNYGYTF.

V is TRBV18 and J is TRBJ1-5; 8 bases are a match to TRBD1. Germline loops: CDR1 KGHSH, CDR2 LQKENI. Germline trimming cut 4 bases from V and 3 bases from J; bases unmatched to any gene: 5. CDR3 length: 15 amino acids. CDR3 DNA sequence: TGTGCCAGCTCACTCACGGGACAGGCCAATCAGCCCCAGCATTTT. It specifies CASSLTGQANQPQHF.

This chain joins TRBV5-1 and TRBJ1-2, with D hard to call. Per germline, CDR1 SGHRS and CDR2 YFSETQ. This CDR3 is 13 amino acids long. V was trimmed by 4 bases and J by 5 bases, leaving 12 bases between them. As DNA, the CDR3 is TGCGCCAGCAGCGCGGACGGGAGATATGGCTACACCTTC. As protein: CASSADGRYGYTF.

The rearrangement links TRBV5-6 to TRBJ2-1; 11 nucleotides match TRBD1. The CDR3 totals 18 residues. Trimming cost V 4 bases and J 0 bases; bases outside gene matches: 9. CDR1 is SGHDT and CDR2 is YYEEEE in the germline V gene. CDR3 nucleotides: TGTGCCAGCAGCAGGGGACAGGGGGGCCCCAGCTCCTACAATGAGCAGTTCTTC. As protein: CASSRGQGGPSSYNEQFF.

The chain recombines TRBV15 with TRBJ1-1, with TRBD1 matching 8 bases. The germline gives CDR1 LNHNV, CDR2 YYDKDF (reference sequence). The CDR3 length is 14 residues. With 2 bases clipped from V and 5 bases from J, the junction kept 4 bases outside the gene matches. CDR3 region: CATSRWDRPTEAFF. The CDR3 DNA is TGTGCCACCAGCAGATGGGACAGGCCTACTGAAGCTTTCTTT.

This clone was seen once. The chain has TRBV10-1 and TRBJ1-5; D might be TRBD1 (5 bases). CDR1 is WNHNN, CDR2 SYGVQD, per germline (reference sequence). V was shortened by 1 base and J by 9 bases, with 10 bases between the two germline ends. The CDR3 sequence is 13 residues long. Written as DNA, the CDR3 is TGCGCCAGCAGTGAGTTCAGGGTGGCGCCCCAGCATTTT. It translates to CASSEFRVAPQHF.

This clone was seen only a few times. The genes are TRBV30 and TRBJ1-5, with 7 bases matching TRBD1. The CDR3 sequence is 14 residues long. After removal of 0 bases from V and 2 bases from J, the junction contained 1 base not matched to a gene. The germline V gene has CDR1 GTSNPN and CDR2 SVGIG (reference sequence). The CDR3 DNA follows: TGTGCCTGGAGTGTAACAGGGGGCAATCAGCCCCAGCATTTT. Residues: CAWSVTGGNQPQHF.

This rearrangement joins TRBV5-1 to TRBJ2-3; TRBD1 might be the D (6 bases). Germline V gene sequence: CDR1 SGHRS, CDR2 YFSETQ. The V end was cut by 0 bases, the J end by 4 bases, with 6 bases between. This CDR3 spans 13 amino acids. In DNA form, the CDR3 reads TGCGCCAGCAGCTTGGAGGGGGCAGATACGCAGTATTTT. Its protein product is CASSLEGADTQYF.

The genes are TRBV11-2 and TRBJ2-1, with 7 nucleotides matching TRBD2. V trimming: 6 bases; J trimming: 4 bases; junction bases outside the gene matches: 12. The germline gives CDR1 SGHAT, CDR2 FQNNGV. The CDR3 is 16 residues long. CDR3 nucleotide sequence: TGTGCCAGCAGTCCATGGGGGAGGGCATCATACAATGAGCAGTTCTTC. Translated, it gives CASSPWGRASYNEQFF.

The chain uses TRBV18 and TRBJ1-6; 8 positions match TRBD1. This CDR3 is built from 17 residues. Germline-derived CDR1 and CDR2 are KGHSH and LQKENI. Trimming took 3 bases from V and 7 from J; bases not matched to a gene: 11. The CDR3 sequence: CASSPDPGGAGNSPLHF. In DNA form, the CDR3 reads TGTGCCAGCTCACCGGACCCAGGGGGCGCGGGGAATTCACCCCTCCACTTT.

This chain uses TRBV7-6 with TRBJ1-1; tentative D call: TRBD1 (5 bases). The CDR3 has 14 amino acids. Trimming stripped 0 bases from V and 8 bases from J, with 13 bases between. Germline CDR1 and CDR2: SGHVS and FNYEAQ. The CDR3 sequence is CASSLARGTGEAFF. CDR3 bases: TGTGCCAGCAGCTTAGCGCGGGGGACGGGCGAAGCTTTCTTT.

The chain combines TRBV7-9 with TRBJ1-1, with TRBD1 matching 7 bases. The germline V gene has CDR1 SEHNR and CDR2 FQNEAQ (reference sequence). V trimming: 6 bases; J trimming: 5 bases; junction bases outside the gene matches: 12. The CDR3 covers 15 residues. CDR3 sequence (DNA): TGTGCCAGCAGTAGCGCCACGACAGGGTTTACTGAAGCTTTCTTT. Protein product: CASSSATTGFTEAFF.

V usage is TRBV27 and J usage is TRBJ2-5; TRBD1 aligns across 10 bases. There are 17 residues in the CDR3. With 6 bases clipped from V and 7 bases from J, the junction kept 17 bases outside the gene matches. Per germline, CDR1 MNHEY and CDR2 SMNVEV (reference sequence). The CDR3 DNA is TGTGCCAGCAGGGGACCGGGACAGGGGCCGCCGGCGGGGACCCAGTACTTC. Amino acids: CASRGPGQGPPAGTQYF.

CDR3 bases: TGTGCCGCGGGGAGGGGTAGCACAGATACGCAGTATTTT. Translating gives CAAGRGSTDTQYF. The V call is TRBV6-6, the J call TRBJ2-3; the match to TRBD2 covers 7 bases. Germline CDR1 is MNHNY and CDR2 is SVGAGI (reference sequence). The CDR3 is 13 residues long. V lost 11 bases and J lost 0; bases outside the gene matches: 5.

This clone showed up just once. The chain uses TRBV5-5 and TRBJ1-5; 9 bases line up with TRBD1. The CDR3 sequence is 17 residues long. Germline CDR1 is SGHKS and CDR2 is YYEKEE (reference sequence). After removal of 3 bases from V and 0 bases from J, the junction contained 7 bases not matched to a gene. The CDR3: CASSWGQGGYSNQPQHF. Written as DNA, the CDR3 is TGTGCCAGCAGCTGGGGACAGGGAGGGTATAGCAATCAGCCCCAGCATTTT.

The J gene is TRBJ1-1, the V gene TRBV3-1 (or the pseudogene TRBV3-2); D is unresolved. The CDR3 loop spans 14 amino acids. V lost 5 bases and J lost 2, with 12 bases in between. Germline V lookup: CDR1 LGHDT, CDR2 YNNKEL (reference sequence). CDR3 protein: CASSSSTINTEAFF. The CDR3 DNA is TGTGCCAGCAGCTCCTCGACAATCAACACTGAAGCTTTCTTT.

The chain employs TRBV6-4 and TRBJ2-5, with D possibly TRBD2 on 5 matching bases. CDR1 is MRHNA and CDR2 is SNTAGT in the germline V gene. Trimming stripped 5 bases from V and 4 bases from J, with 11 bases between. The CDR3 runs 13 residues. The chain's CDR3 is CASSKVLGETQYF. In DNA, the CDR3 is TGTGCCAGCAGTAAGGTACTAGGAGAGACCCAGTACTTC.

CDR3 coding DNA: TGTGCCAGCTCACCTGGGCGGGGGGCCCCAGATACGCAGTATTTT. Translating gives CASSPGRGAPDTQYF. The V gene is TRBV18, the J gene TRBJ2-3; TRBD2 matches at 8 bases. The CDR3 contains 15 residues. The germline V gene encodes CDR1 KGHSH and CDR2 LQKENI. Trimming removed 3 bases from V and 4 bases from J; junction bases left unmatched: 6.

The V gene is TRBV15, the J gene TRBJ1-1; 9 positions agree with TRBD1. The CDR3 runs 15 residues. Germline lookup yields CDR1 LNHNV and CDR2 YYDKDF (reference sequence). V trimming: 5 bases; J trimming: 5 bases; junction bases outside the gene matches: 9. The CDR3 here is CATSVRTGGRTEAFF. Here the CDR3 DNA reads TGTGCCACCAGCGTAAGAACAGGGGGCAGGACTGAAGCTTTCTTT. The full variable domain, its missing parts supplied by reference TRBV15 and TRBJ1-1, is DAMVIQNPRYQVTQFGKPVTLSCSQTLNHNVMYWYQQKSSQAPKLLFHYYDKDFNNEADTPDNFQSRRPNTSFCFLDIRSPGLGDTAMYLCATSVRTGGRTEAFFGQGTRLTVV.

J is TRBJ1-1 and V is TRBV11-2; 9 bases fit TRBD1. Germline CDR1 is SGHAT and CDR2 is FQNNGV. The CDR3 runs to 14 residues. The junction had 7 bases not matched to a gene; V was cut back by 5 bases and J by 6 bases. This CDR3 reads CASSKQGAGSEAFF. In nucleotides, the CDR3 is TGTGCCAGCAGCAAACAGGGGGCTGGGTCTGAAGCTTTCTTT.

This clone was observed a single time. The CDR3 is CASSPDRVNNEQFF. DNA of the CDR3: TGTGCCAGCAGTCCGGACAGGGTCAACAATGAGCAGTTCTTC. The genes are TRBV6-5 and TRBJ2-1; 8 bases are shared with TRBD1. Germline V gene data show CDR1 as MNHEY and CDR2 as SVGAGI. There are 14 residues in the CDR3. Trimming took 5 bases from V and 5 from J; bases not matched to a gene: 5.

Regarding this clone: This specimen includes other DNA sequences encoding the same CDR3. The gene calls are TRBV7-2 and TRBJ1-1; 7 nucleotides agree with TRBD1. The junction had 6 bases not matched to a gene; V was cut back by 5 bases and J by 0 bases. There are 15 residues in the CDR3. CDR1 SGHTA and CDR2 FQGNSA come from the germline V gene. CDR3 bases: TGTGCCAGCAGCCCCGGGACAGTAATGAACACTGAAGCTTTCTTT. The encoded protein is CASSPGTVMNTEAFF.